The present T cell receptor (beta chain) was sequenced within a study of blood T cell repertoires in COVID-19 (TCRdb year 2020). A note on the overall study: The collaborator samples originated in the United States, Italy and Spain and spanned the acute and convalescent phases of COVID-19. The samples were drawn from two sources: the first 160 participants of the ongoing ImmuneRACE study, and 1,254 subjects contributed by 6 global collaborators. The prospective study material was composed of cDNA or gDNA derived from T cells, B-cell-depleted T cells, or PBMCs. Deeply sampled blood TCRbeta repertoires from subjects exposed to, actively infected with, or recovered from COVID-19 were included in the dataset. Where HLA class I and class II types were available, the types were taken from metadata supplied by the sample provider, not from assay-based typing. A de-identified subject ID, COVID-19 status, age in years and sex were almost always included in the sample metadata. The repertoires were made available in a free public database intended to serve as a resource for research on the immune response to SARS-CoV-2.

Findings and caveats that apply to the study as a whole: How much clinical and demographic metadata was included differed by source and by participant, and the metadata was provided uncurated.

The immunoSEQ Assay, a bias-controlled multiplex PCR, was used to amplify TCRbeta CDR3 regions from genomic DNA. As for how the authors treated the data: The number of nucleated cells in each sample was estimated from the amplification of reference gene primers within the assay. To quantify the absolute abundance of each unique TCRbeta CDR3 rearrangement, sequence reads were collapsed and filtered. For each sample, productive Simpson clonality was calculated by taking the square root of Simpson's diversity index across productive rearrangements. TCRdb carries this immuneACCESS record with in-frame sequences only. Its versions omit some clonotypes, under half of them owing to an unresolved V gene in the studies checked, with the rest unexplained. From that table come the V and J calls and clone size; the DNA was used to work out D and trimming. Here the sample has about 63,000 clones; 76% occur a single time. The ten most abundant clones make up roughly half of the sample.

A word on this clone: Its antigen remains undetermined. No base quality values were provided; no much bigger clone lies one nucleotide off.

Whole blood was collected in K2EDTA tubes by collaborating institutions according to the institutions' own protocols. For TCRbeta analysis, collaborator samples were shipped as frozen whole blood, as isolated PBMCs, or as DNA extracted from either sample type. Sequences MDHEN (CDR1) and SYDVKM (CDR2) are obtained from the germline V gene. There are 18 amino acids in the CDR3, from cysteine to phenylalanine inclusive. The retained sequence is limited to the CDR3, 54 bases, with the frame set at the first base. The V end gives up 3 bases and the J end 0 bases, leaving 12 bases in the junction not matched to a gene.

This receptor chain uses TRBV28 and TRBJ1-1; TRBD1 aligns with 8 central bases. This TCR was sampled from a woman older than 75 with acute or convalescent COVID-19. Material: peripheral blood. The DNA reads TGTGCCAGCAGTTTCGGGGCAGGGGGCGTCTCGATGAACACTGAAGCTTTCTTT. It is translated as CASSFGAGGVSMNTEAFF.